This T cell receptor beta chain was found in a study of Ad26.COV2.S vaccination and SARS-CoV-2 variants. Study-level results: Possible underestimation of total T cell responses by the TCR breadth and depth analyses was noted. Participants given vaccine showed non-spike TCR breadth similar to that of placebo recipients.

To note about this clone: The antigen is undetermined.

Treatment meaning: some 19 received Ad26.COV2.S at low or high dose, single or two shots; a few received placebo; per-sample allocation not given. The samples were gathered on day 63 after the first injection of vaccine or placebo. Generated by immunoSEQ multiplex PCR, the TCRdb table keeps only in-frame clones and is missing some. This repertoire shows 430,000 or so clones, 90% found once; its top ten account for 10% to 15%. CDR3 length equals 14 residues. V shed 7 bases, J shed 8 bases, and the junction held 5 bases outside the gene matches. Germline V lookup: CDR1 MGHDK, CDR2 SYGVNS. This sequence was found in a person between 18 and 65 years old who received the Ad26.COV2.S COVID-19 vaccine or a placebo. The specimen comprised peripheral blood, sampled in a trial of Ad26.COV2.S vaccine versus placebo. The chain joins TRBV25-1 to TRBJ1-6; 10 bases align to TRBD1. The CDR3 DNA is TGTGCCAGCATGGGGACAGGGGAACATTCACCCCTCCACTTT. Protein sequence: CASMGTGEHSPLHF.